Shown below are 16 T cell receptor beta chains from a single sample sequenced in a study of blood T cell repertoires in COVID-19 (dated by TCRdb to between 2020 and 2021). The library came from the immunoSEQ multiplex PCR assay. This immuneACCESS table, as held by TCRdb, lists in-frame sequences with V and J called but not all clones. Of the missing ones, under half trace to an unresolved V gene in checked studies; the others have no known cause. The sample records tens of thousands of clones, less than 90% of which are singletons. Jointly, the top ten make up about an eighth of the sample. What was sequenced was peripheral blood. The receptor set was obtained from a woman older than 75 with acute or convalescent COVID-19.

V and J are TRBV12-3 or TRBV12-4 and TRBJ2-3; D not resolved. V lost 6 bases to trimming and J lost 6 bases, with 10 bases between them. The CDR3 extends over 12 amino acids. CDR3 in DNA: TGTGCCAGCAGCCAACTGCGGGATACGCAGTATTTT. Encoded protein: CASSQLRDTQYF.

J is TRBJ1-3 and V is TRBV18; D not resolved. This CDR3 region has 14 residues. V lost 6 bases and J lost 4, with 13 bases in between. The germline CDR1 and CDR2 sequences are KGHSH and LQKENI. The CDR3 nucleotides are TGTGCCAGCTCCATACGCGGTACGGGAAACACCATATATTTT. Amino acids: CASSIRGTGNTIYF.

There are a few counts of this clone. This chain uses TRBV27 with TRBJ1-4; tentatively, D is TRBD1 (6 bases). V was shortened by 6 bases and J by 8 bases, with 16 bases between the two germline ends. The CDR3 runs to 14 residues. CDR1 is MNHEY and CDR2 is SMNVEV in the germline V gene (reference sequence). Here the CDR3 DNA reads TGTGCCAGCAGGAGGCAGGGGAGAGGAGAAAAACTGTTTTTT. Translation: CASRRQGRGEKLFF.

This clone was observed a single time. The chain recombines TRBV19 with TRBJ2-7; TRBD1 is a possible D gene (6 bases). The CDR3 extends over 17 amino acids. V was shortened by 5 bases and J by 0 bases, with 20 bases between the two germline ends. Per the germline V gene, CDR1 is LNHDA and CDR2 is SQIVND (reference sequence). Here the CDR3 reads CASSPYQSWGPSYEQYF. In nucleotides, the CDR3 is TGTGCCAGTAGTCCGTACCAGTCCTGGGGGCCCTCCTACGAGCAGTACTTC.

This clone was recorded a few times. The J gene is TRBJ2-3, the V gene TRBV5-4; 8 bases are shared with TRBD2. CDR1 and CDR2 (germline): SGHNT, YYREEE (reference sequence). Germline trimming cut 1 base from V and 6 bases from J; bases unmatched to any gene: 16. This CDR3 is 18 amino acids long. This CDR3 reads CASSLSGAGGFRADTQYF. CDR3 sequence (DNA): TGTGCCAGCAGCTTGAGCGGTGCGGGGGGATTTAGGGCGGATACGCAGTATTTT.

This clone has just a few counts. This chain connects TRBV18 to TRBJ1-2; TRBD1 is a possible D gene (6 bases). The ends were cut back, 3 bases at V and 4 bases at J, with 12 bases in the middle. Germline V gene lookup returns CDR1 KGHSH and CDR2 LQKENI. This CDR3 spans 14 amino acids. The CDR3 loop reads CASSPYREGYGYTF. The DNA of the CDR3 is TGTGCCAGCTCACCGTACAGGGAGGGCTATGGCTACACCTTC.

The chain uses TRBV27 and TRBJ1-6; D might be TRBD1 (6 bases). This CDR3 is 16 amino acids long. Germline loops: CDR1 MNHEY, CDR2 SMNVEV (reference sequence). Trimming took 0 bases from V and 9 from J, leaving 15 bases between them. The CDR3 region has the DNA TGTGCCAGCAGTTTATCGGGGACATTGGGGGTTTCACCCCTCCACTTT. It is translated as CASSLSGTLGVSPLHF.

V is TRBV29-1 and J is TRBJ1-2, with 8 bases lining up with TRBD1. The J segment lost 4 bases and the V segment lost 5 bases, leaving 6 bases of the junction unmatched. The germline V gene has CDR1 SQVTM and CDR2 ANQGSEA. This CDR3 spans 13 amino acids. DNA for the CDR3: TGCAGCGTTTCGACAGGGGCCGGCTATGGCTACACCTTC. As protein: CSVSTGAGYGYTF.

J is TRBJ1-1 and V is TRBV4-2; 8 nucleotides agree with TRBD1. The CDR3 is made up of 18 amino acids. The germline V gene has CDR1 LGHNA and CDR2 YNFKEQ. Trimming at V came to 2 bases and at J to 3 bases, leaving 14 bases not matched to a gene. Here the CDR3 reads CASSQWTGRFGGDTEAFF. The CDR3 DNA reads as TGTGCCAGCAGCCAATGGACAGGGCGTTTCGGAGGGGACACTGAAGCTTTCTTT.

The chain joins TRBV3-1 (or the pseudogene TRBV3-2) to TRBJ1-2, with 11 bases aligning to TRBD1. This CDR3 is 16 amino acids long. After removal of 4 bases from V and 4 bases from J, the junction contained 8 bases not matched to a gene. Germline V gene data show CDR1 as LGHDT and CDR2 as YNNKEL (reference sequence). This CDR3 is CASSPPSGTGGYGYTF. The CDR3 DNA is TGTGCCAGCAGCCCACCATCCGGGACAGGGGGCTATGGCTACACCTTC.

The chain recombines TRBV14 with TRBJ2-3; weak D call: TRBD1 (5 bases). The CDR3 runs 16 residues. V was cut by 2 bases and J by 3 bases, with 15 bases left in between. Per the germline V gene, CDR1 is SGHDN and CDR2 is FVKESK. CDR3: CASSQFQGRATDTQYF. In DNA form, the CDR3 reads TGTGCCAGCAGCCAATTTCAGGGAAGGGCTACAGATACGCAGTATTTT.

Only a few counts were recorded for this clone. The V and J genes are TRBV6-5 and TRBJ2-1, with 7 positions matching TRBD2. The CDR3 has 13 residues. CDR1 and CDR2 from the germline V gene are MNHEY and SVGAGI. Unmatched junction bases numbered 10, after V lost 7 bases and J lost 10 bases. CDR3 sequence: CASTPGGAGEQFF. The CDR3 DNA follows: TGTGCCAGCACCCCGGGGGGAGCCGGGGAGCAGTTCTTC.

This clone was seen more than once but under ten times. J is TRBJ1-4 and V is TRBV5-1, with 11 bases aligning to TRBD1. With 5 bases clipped from V and 7 bases from J, the junction kept 7 bases outside the gene matches. The CDR3 extends over 15 amino acids. Germline V CDR1 and CDR2: SGHRS, YFSETQ. DNA for the CDR3: TGCGCCAGCAGTATATCCGGGACAGGGGGTGAAAAACTGTTTTTT. This translates into CASSISGTGGEKLFF.

This chain links TRBV10-3 with TRBJ1-3; a possible D gene is TRBD1 (6 bases). With 6 bases removed from V and 4 bases from J, the gap between germline ends came to 16 bases. This CDR3 has 15 residues. Per germline, CDR1 ENHRY and CDR2 SYGVKD. Here the CDR3 reads CAIRDDGTPGNTIYF. DNA of the CDR3: TGTGCCATCAGAGATGACGGGACACCAGGAAACACCATATATTTT.

This rearrangement joins TRBV7-9 to TRBJ2-3, with 10 bases aligning to TRBD2. This CDR3 has 15 amino acids. CDR1 is SEHNR and CDR2 is FQNEAQ in the germline V gene (reference sequence). Germline trimming cut 1 base from V and 8 bases from J; bases unmatched to any gene: 6. The DNA of the CDR3 is TGTGCCAGCAGCTTAGAGGAGCGGGGGGGCGGTACGCAGTATTTT. Protein sequence: CASSLEERGGGTQYF.

This clone was seen once. The rearrangement links TRBV5-4 to TRBJ2-1; the match to TRBD2 covers 7 bases. Germline trimming cut 4 bases from V and 7 bases from J; bases unmatched to any gene: 14. The CDR3 spans 16 residues. Germline CDR1 is SGHNT and CDR2 is YYREEE (reference sequence). CDR3 nucleotides: TGTGCCAGCAGCCGCCGTGGAGCGGGGCCGCGTAATGAGCAGTTCTTC. Amino acid sequence: CASSRRGAGPRNEQFF.